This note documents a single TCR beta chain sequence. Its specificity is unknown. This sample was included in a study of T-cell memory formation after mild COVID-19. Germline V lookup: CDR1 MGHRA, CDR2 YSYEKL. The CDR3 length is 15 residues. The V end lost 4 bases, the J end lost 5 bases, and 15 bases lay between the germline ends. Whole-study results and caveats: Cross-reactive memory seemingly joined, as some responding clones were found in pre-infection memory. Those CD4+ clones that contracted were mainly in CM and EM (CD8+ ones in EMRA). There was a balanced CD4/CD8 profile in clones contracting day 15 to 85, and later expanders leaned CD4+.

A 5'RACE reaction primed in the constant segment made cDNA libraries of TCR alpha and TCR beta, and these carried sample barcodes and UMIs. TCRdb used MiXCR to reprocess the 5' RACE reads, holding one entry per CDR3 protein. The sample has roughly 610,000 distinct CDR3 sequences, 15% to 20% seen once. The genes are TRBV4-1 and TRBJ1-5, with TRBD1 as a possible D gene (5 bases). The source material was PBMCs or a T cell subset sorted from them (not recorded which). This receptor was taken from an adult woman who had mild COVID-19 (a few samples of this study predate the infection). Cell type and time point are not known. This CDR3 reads CASSPGWLGYQPQHF. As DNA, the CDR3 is TGCGCCAGCAGCCCAGGGTGGTTGGGGTATCAGCCCCAGCATTTT.